What follows is one T cell receptor beta chain and its context. This sample was taken from a study of control samples from healthy donors and cancer patients. Sequenced by immunoSEQ multiplex PCR; TCRdb stores in-frame clones only, minus some. The table includes about 84,000 clones, about 79% detected once. The specimen was PBMCs. This TCR came from a man aged 60 to 69 with head and neck cancer.

CDR3 DNA: TGCGCCAGCAGCCAAGAGGGTCCCGTCCCACGATGGACCCAGTACTTC. This translates into CASSQEGPVPRWTQYF. The genes are TRBV4-1 and TRBJ2-5; D is uncertain. CDR3 length: 16 residues. The germline CDR1 and CDR2 sequences are MGHRA and YSYEKL. Trimming shortened V by 0 bases and J by 7 bases, and 18 bases separated the two germline ends.